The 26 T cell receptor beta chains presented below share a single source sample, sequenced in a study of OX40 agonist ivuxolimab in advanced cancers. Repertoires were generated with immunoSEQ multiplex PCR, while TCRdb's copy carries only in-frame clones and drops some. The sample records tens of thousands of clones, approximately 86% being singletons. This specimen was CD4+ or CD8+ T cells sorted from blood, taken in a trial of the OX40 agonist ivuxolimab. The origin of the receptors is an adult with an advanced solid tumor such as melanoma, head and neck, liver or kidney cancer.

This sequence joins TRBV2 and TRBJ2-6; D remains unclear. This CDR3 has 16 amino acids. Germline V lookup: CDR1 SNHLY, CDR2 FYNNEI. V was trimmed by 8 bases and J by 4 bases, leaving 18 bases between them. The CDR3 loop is CASQPRGLRGANVLTF. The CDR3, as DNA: TGTGCCAGCCAACCTCGTGGGTTGCGGGGGGCCAACGTCCTGACTTTC.

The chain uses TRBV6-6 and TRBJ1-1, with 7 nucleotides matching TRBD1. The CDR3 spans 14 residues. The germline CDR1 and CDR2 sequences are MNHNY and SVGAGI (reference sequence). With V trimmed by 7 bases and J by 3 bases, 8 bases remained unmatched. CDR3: CASISQGRDTEAFF. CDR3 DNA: TGTGCCAGCATCTCACAGGGGCGGGACACTGAAGCTTTCTTT.

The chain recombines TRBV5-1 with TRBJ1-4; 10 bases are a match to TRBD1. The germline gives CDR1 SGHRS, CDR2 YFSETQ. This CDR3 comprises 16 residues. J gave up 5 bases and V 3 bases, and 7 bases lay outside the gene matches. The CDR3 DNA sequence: TGCGCCAGCAGCTCCCTCGGGACAGGGGTAAATGAAAAACTGTTTTTT. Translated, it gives CASSSLGTGVNEKLFF. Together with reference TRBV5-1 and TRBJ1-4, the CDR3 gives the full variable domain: KAGVTQTPRYLIKTRGQQVTLSCSPISGHRSVSWYQQTPGQGLQFLFEYFSETQRNKGNFPGRFSGRQFSNSRSEMNVSTLELGDSALYLCASSSLGTGVNEKLFFGSGTQLSVL.

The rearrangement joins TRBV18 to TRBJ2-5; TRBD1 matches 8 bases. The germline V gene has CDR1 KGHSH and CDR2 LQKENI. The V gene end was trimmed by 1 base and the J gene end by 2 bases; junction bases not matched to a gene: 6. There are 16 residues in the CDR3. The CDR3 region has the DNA TGTGCCAGCTCACCACGGACAGGGAAGGGTCAAGAGACCCAGTACTTC. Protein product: CASSPRTGKGQETQYF.

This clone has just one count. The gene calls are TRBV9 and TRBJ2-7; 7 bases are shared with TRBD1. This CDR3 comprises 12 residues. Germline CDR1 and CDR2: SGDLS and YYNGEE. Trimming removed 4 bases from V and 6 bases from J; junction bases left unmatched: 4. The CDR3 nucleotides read TGTGCCAGCAGCCCCGACAGGGCCGAGCAGTACTTC. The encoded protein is CASSPDRAEQYF.

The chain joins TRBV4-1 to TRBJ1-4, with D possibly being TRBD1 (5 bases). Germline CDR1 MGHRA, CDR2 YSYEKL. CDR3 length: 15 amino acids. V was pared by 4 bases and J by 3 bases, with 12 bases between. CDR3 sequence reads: CASSRGVGSNEKLFF. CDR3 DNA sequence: TGCGCCAGCAGCCGGGGGGTCGGTTCTAATGAAAAACTGTTTTTT.

The CDR3 is CASSSMGVHQPQHF. The CDR3, as DNA: TGTGCCAGCAGCTCCATGGGGGTCCATCAGCCCCAGCATTTT. V is TRBV7-2 and J is TRBJ1-5, with a possible D match to TRBD1 (5 bases). CDR1 and CDR2 (germline): SGHTA, FQGNSA. The V end was cut by 4 bases, the J end by 5 bases, with 12 bases between. CDR3 length: 14 residues.

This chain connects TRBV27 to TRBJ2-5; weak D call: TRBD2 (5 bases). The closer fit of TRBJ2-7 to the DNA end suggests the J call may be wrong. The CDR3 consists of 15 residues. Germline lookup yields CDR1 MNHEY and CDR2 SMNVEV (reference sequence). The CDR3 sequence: CASSATGSYYYEQYF. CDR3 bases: TGTGCCAGCAGTGCGACGGGAAGCTACTACTACGAGCAGTACTTC.

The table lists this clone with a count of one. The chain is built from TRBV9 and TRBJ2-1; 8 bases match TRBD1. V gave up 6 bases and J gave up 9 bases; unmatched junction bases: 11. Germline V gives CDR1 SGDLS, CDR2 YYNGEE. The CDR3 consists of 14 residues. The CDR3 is CASNVFRDRGEQFF. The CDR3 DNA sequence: TGTGCCAGCAACGTCTTCCGAGACAGGGGTGAGCAGTTCTTC.

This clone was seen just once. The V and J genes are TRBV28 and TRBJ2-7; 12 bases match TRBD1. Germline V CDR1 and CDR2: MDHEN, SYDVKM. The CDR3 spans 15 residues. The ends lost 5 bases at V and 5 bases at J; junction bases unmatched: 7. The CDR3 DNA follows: TGTGCCAGCAGTCTTCCCGGGACAGGGGGCAACGAGCAGTACTTC. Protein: CASSLPGTGGNEQYF. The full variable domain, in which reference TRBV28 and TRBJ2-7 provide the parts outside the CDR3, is DVKVTQSSRYLVKRTGEKVFLECVQDMDHENMFWYRQDPGLGLRLIYFSYDVKMKEKGDIPEGYSVSREKKERFSLILESASTNQTSMYLCASSLPGTGGNEQYFGPGTRLTVT.

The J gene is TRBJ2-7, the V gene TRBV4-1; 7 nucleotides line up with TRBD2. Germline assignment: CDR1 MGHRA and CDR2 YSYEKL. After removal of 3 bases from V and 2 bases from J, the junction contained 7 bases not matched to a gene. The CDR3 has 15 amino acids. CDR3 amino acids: CASSQVLGGAYEQYF. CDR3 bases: TGCGCCAGCAGCCAGGTTCTTGGGGGGGCCTACGAGCAGTACTTC.

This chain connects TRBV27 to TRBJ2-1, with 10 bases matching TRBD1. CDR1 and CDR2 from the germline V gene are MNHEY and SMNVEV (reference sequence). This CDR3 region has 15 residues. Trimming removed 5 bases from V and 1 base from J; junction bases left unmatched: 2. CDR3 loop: CASSPDRGSYNEQFF. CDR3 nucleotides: TGTGCCAGCAGTCCGGACAGGGGGTCCTACAATGAGCAGTTCTTC.

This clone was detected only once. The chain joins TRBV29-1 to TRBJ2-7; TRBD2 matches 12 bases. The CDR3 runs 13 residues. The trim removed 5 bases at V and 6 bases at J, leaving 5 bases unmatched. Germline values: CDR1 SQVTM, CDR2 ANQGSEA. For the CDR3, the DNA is TGCAGCGTTCGGACTAGCGGGACCGGCGAGCAGTACTTC. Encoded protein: CSVRTSGTGEQYF.

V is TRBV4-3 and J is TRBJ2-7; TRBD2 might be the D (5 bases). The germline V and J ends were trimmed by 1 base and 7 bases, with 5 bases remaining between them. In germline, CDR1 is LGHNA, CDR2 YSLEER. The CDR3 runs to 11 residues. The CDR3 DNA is TGCGCCAGCAGCCAAGGGGAGGAGCAGTACTTC. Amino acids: CASSQGEEQYF.

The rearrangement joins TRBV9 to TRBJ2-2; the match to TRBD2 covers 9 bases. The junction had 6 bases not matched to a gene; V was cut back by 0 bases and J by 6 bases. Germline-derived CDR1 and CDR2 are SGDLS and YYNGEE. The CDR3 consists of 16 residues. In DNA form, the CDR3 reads TGTGCCAGCAGCGTAGGACGCGGGGGGGTAGCCGGGGAGCTGTTTTTT. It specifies CASSVGRGGVAGELFF.

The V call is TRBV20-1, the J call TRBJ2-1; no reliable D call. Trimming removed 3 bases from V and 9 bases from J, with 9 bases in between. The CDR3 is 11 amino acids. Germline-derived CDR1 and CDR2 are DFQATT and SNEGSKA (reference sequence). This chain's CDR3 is CSARVSGEQFF. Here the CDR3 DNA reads TGCAGTGCTAGGGTTTCCGGTGAGCAGTTCTTC.

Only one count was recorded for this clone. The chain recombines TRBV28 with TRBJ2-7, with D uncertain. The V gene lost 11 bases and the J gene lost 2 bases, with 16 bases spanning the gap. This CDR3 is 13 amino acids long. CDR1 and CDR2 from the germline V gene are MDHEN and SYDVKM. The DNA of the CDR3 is TGTGCCTGCCTAGGCTCCCCGACCTACGAGCAGTACTTC. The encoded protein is CACLGSPTYEQYF.

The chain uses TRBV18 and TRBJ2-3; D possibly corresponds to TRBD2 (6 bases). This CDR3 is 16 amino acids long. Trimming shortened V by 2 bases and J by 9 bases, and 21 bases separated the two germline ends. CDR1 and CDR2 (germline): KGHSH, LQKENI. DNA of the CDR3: TGTGCCAGCTCACCAAAGCAGGGACTCGACTTCGACACGCAGTATTTT. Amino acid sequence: CASSPKQGLDFDTQYF.

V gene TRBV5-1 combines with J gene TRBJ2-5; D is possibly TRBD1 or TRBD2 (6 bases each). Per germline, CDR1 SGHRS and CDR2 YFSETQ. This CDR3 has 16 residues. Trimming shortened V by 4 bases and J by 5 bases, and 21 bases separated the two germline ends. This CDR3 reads CASSPGAFRGGETQYF. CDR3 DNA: TGCGCCAGCAGCCCGGGCGCGTTTAGAGGGGGGGAGACCCAGTACTTC.

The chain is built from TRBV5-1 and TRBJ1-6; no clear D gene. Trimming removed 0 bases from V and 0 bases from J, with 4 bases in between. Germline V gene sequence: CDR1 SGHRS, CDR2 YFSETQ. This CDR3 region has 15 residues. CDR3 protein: CASSLGSSYNSPLHF. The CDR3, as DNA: TGCGCCAGCAGCTTGGGGAGCTCCTATAATTCACCCCTCCACTTT.

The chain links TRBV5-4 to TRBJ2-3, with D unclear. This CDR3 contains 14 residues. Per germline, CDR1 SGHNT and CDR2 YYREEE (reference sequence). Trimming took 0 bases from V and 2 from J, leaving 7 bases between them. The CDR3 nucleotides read TGTGCCAGCAGCTTGGTTAGCAACACAGATACGCAGTATTTT. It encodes CASSLVSNTDTQYF. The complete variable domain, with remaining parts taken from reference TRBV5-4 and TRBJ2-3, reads ETGVTQSPTHLIKTRGQQVTLRCSSQSGHNTVSWYQQALGQGPQFIFQYYREEENGRGNFPPRFSGLQFPNYSSELNVNALELDDSALYLCASSLVSNTDTQYFGPGTRLTVL.

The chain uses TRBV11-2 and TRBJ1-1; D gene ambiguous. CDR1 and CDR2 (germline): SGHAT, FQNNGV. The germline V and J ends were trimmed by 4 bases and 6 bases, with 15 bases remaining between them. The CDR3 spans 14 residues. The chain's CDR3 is CASSSNSRTAEAFF. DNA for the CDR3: TGTGCCAGCAGCTCTAATAGTAGAACCGCTGAAGCTTTCTTT.

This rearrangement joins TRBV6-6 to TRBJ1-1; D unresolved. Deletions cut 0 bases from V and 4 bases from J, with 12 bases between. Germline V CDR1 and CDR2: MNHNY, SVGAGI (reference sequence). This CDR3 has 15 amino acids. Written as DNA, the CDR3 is TGTGCCAGCAGTTACTCGATTGGCAGACCCACTGAAGCTTTCTTT. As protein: CASSYSIGRPTEAFF.

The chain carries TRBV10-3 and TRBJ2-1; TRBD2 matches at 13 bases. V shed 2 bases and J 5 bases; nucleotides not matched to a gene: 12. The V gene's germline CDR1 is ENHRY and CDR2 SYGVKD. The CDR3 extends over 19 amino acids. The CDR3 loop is CAISETLLAGGRRDNEQFF. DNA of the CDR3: TGTGCCATCAGTGAGACCTTACTAGCGGGGGGGCGTCGGGACAATGAGCAGTTCTTC.

The CDR3: CASSSFEGAATDTQYF. In DNA, the CDR3 is TGTGCCAGCAGTTCGTTTGAGGGCGCAGCCACAGATACGCAGTATTTT. This chain links TRBV28 with TRBJ2-3; D is possibly TRBD2 (5 bases). Trimming removed 4 bases from V and 2 bases from J, with 16 bases in between. The CDR3 length is 16 residues. The germline gives CDR1 MDHEN, CDR2 SYDVKM.

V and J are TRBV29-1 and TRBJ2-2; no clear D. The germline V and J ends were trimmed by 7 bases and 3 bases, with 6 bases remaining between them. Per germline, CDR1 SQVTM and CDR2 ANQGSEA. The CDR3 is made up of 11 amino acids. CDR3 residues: CSGADTGELFF. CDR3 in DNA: TGCAGCGGTGCGGACACCGGGGAGCTGTTTTTT.